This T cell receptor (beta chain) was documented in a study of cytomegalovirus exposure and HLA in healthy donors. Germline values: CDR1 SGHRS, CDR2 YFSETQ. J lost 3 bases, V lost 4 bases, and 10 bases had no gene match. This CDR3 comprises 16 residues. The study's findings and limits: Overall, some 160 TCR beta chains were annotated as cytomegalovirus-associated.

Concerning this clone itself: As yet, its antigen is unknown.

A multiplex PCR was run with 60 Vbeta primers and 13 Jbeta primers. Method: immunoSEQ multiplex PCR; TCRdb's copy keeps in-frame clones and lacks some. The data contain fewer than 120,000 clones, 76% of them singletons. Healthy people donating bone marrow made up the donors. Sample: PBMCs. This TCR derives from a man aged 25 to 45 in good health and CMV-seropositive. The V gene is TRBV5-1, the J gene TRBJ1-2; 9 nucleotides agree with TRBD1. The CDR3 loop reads CASSPTGGIVDYGYTF. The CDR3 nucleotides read TGCGCCAGCAGCCCGACAGGGGGAATTGTCGACTATGGCTACACCTTC.